This T cell receptor (beta chain) was sequenced during a study of Tregs in tolerant kidney transplant recipients. As for the study in general: An approximately three-day belatacept mixed lymphocyte reaction, sometimes plus 5-day graft donor restimulation, preceded CD4+CD25+CD127- sorting. Sorting used antibodies to exclude donor cells.

Method: immunoSEQ multiplex PCR; TCRdb's copy keeps in-frame clones and lacks some. The profile shows approximately 41,000 clones, just under 97% of them singletons. CDR3 size: 12 residues. The V and J ends lost 5 bases and 3 bases respectively, with 9 bases between them. The germline CDR1 and CDR2 sequences are SGHRS and YFSETQ. Points on this clone: No antigen is known for it.

Sequencing was performed on Tregs from blood cultured with allogeneic cells. This receptor was taken from a human donor in good health. V is TRBV5-1 and J is TRBJ2-7; D is unresolved. The CDR3 here is CASSPGIYEQYF. The CDR3 DNA follows: TGCGCCAGCAGTCCTGGGATCTACGAGCAGTACTTC.